This T cell receptor beta chain was profiled in a study of T cell responses to AZD1222 COVID-19 vaccine. This clone was seen only once. Measured with immunoSEQ multiplex PCR; TCRdb has only the in-frame clones, and not every one. The repertoire holds about 140,000 clones, 70% to 90% seen once, with 2.5% to 3.5% in the top ten. The CDR3 spans 17 residues. Germline CDR1 and CDR2: SGDLS and YYNGEE. The junction had 10 bases not matched to a gene; V was cut back by 3 bases and J by 2 bases. This TCR derives from an adult in good health. The gene calls are TRBV9 and TRBJ2-3; 9 positions match TRBD1. The source was peripheral blood, collected on day 0 of AZD1222 vaccination. The CDR3 protein is CASSARSGTGHTDTQYF. The CDR3, as DNA: TGTGCCAGCAGCGCCAGGTCCGGGACAGGGCACACAGATACGCAGTATTTT.